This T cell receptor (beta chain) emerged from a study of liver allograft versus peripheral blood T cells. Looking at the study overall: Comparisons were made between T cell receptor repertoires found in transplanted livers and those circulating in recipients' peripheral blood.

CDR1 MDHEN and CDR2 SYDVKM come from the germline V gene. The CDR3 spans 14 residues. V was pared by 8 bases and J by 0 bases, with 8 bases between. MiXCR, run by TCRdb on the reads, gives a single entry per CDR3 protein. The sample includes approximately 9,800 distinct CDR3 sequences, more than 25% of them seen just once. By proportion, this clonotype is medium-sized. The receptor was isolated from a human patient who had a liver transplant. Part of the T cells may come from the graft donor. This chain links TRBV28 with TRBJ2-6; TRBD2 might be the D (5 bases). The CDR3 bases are TGTGCCAGCGGGCGGGTCTCTGGGGCCAACGTCCTGACTTTC. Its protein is CASGRVSGANVLTF.